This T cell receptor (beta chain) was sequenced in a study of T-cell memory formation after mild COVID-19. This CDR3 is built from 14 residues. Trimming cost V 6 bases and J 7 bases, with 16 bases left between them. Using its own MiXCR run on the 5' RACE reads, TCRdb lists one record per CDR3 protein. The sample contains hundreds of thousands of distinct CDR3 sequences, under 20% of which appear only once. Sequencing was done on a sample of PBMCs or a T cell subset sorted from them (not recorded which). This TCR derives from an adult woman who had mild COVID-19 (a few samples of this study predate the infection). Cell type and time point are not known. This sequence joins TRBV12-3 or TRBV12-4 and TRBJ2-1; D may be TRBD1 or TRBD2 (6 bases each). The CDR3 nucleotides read TGTGCCAGCAGCCCCGGAAGGGGGGCAAATGAGCAGTTCTTC. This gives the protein CASSPGRGANEQFF.